This record looks at one T cell receptor beta chain sequence and its context. The germline CDR1 and CDR2 sequences are DFQATT and SNEGSKA (reference sequence). Deletions cut 3 bases from V and 7 bases from J, with 10 bases between. This CDR3 has 12 residues. The data were taken from a study of blood T cell repertoires in COVID-19. Study information: The origin of the acute and convalescent COVID-19 samples was the United States, Italy and Spain. PBMCs, B-cell-depleted T cells, or T cells were the source of the cDNA or gDNA that made up the material.

In the authors' methods: Amplification of reference gene primers was used by the study to estimate nucleated cell counts. Data came from immunoSEQ multiplex PCR; TCRdb stores just in-frame clones and leaves some out. V and J calls plus clone size are reproduced from that table; the DNA served to infer D and trimming. The sample includes about 44,000 clones, roughly 87% seen only once; the top ten take less than 20%. The genes are TRBV20-1 and TRBJ1-5; TRBD1 might be the D (6 bases). The sequence came from a man between 70 and 80 years old with active COVID-19. Sequences were obtained from peripheral blood. The CDR3 bases are TGCAGTGCTAGTGGGGGGGGCCAGCCCCAGCATTTT. This gives the protein CSASGGGQPQHF.